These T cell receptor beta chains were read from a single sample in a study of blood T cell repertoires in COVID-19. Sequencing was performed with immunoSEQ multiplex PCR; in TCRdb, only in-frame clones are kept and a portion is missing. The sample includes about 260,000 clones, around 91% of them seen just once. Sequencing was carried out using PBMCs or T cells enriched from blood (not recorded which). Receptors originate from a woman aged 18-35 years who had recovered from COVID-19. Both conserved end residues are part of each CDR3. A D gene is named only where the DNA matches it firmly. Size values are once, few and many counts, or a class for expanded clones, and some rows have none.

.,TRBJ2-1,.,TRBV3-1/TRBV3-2,TGTGCCAGCCAACCGAGCTCCTACAATGAGCAGTTCTTC,CASQPSSYNEQFF
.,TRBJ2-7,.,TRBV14,TGTGCCAGCAGCCCGATCGGACAGAGGAGCTCCTACGAGCAGTACTTC,CASSPIGQRSSYEQYF
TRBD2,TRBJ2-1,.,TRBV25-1,TGTGCCAGCAGGGAGCGGGGGGGAAATGAGCAGTTCTTC,CASRERGGNEQFF
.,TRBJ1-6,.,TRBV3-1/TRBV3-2,TGTGCCAGCAGCCAAGACAGGGTTTATTCACCCCTCCACTTT,CASSQDRVYSPLHF
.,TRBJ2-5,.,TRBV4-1,TGCGCCAGCAGCCAAGGGGCAGGGTGGGAGACCCAGTACTTC,CASSQGAGWETQYF
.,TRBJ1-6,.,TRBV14,TGTGCCAGCAGCCAAGAAAGCAAATACTCACCCCTCCACTTT,CASSQESKYSPLHF
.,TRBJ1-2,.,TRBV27,TGTGCCAGCACCCCCCGTGGCTACACCTTC,CASTPRGYTF
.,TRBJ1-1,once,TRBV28,TGTGCCAGCAGTTTACCCGGGGAGAACACTGAAGCTTTCTTT,CASSLPGENTEAFF
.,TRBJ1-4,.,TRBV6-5,TGTGCCAGCAGTCTACAGTGGGAAAGGGGGGAAAAACTGTTTTTT,CASSLQWERGEKLFF
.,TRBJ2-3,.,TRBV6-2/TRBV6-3,TGTGCCAGCAGTGAGACTAGTTCCACAGATACGCAGTATTTT,CASSETSSTDTQYF
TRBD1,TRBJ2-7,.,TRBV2,TGTGCCAGCAGTGAAGGGACAGGGCTCCCCTACGAGCAGTACTTC,CASSEGTGLPYEQYF
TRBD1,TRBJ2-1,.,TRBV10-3,TGTGCCATCAGGGGGACAGGGAACAATGAGCAGTTCTTC,CAIRGTGNNEQFF
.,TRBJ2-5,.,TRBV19,TGTGCCAGTAGTATAGATCTCGGTAGAAGAGAGACCCAGTACTTC,CASSIDLGRRETQYF
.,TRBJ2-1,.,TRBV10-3,TGTGCCATTTGGGCCCCCAACAATGAGCAGTTCTTC,CAIWAPNNEQFF
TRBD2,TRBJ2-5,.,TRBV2,TGTGCCAGCAGGACGGGGACTAGCGGGGGGGCGCGTCAAGAGACCCAGTACTTC,CASRTGTSGGARQETQYF
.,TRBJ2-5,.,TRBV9,TGTGCCAGCAGCCGAACTCAAGAGACCCAGTACTTC,CASSRTQETQYF
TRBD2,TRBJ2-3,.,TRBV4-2,TGTGCCAGCAGCCAAGGGGGGAGCGGGGGAGGAAGCACAGATACGCAGTATTTT,CASSQGGSGGGSTDTQYF
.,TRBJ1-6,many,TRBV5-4,TGTGCCAGCAGCCCTACCAGGGCAGGTTCACCCCTCCACTTT,CASSPTRAGSPLHF
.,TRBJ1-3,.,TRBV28,TGTGCCAGCAGTTTGGCGGGCGGAAACACCATATATTTT,CASSLAGGNTIYF
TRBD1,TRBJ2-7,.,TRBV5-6,TGTGCCAGCAAGGTGGGGACAGGGGGACACGAGCAGTACTTC,CASKVGTGGHEQYF
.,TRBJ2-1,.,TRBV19,TGTGCCAGTAGGACAGAATACAATGAGCAGTTCTTC,CASRTEYNEQFF
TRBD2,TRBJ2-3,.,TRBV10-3,TGTGCCATCAGCCTTAACCCAGCGGGGATAGATACGCAGTATTTT,CAISLNPAGIDTQYF